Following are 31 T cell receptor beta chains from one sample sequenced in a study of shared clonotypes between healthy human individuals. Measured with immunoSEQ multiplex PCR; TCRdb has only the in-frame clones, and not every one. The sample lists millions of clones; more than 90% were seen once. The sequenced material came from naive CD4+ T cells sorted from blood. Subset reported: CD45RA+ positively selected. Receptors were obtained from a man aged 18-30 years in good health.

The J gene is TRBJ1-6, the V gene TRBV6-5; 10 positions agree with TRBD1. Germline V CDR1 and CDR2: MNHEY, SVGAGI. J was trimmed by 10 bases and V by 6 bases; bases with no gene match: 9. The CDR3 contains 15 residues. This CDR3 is CASSLRDRGISPLHF. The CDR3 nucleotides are TGTGCCAGCAGCCTCCGGGACAGGGGCATATCACCCCTCCACTTT.

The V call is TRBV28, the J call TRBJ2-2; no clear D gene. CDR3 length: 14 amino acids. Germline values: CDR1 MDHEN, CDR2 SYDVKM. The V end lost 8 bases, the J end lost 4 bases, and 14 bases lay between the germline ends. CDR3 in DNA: TGTGCCAGCGGGGTCTTACCGGGCACCGGGGAGCTGTTTTTT. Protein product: CASGVLPGTGELFF.

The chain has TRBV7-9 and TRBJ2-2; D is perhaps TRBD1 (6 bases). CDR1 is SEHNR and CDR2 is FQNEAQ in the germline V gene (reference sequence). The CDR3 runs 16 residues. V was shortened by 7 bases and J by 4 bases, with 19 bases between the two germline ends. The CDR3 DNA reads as TGTGCCAGCAACCCACGGCTGGACAGTCTCACCGGGGAGCTGTTTTTT. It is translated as CASNPRLDSLTGELFF.

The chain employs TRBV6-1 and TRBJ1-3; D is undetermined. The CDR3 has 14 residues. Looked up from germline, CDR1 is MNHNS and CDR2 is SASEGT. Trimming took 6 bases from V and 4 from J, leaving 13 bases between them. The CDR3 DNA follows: TGTGCCAGCAGAGAGGACTTAGGGGGAAACACCATATATTTT. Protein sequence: CASREDLGGNTIYF.

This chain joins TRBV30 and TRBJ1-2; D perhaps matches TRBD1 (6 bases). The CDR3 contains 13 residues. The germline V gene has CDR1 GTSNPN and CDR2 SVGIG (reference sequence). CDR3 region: CATRTDLHYGYTF. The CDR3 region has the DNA TGTGCGACGAGGACAGATCTACACTATGGCTACACCTTC.

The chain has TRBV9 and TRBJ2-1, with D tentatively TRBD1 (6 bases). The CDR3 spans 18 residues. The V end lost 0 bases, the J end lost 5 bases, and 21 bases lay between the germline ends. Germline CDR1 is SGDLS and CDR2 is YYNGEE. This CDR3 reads CASSVVASFRTADNEQFF. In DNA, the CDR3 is TGTGCCAGCAGCGTAGTAGCCTCCTTTAGGACAGCAGACAATGAGCAGTTCTTC.

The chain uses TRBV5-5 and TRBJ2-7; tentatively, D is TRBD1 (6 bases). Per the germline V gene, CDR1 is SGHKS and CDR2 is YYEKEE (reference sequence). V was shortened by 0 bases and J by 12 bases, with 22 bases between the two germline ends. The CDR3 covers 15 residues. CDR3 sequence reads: CASSLVGTTTIKWYF. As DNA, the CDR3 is TGTGCCAGCAGCTTGGTGGGGACAACGACTATAAAGTGGTACTTC. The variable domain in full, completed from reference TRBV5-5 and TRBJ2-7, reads DAGVTQSPTHLIKTRGQQVTLRCSPISGHKSVSWYQQVLGQGPQFIFQYYEKEERGRGNFPDRFSARQFPNYSSELNVNALLLGDSALYLCASSLVGTTTIKWYFGPGTRLTVT.

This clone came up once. The CDR3, as DNA: TGTGCCAGTAGTCCCGGACTAGTAGGCGGGGAGCTGTTTTTT. Its protein is CASSPGLVGGELFF. The chain couples TRBV19 to TRBJ2-2; TRBD2 matches at 7 bases. V gave up 5 bases and J gave up 7 bases; unmatched junction bases: 7. This CDR3 comprises 14 residues. Germline CDR1 LNHDA, CDR2 SQIVND (reference sequence). The complete variable domain, with remaining parts taken from reference TRBV19 and TRBJ2-2, reads DGGITQSPKYLFRKEGQNVTLSCEQNLNHDAMYWYRQDPGQGLRLIYYSQIVNDFQKGDIAEGYSVSREKKESFPLTVTSAQKNPTAFYLCASSPGLVGGELFFGEGSRLTVL.

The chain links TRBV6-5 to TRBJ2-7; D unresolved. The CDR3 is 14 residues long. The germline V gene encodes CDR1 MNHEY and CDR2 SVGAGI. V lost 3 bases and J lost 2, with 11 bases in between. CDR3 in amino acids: CASSYWNSPYEQYF. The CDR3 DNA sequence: TGTGCCAGCAGTTATTGGAACAGTCCCTACGAGCAGTACTTC.

This chain's CDR3 is CASSIWTSGGTRQETQYF. CDR3 bases: TGTGCCAGCAGCATATGGACTAGCGGGGGTACCCGACAAGAGACCCAGTACTTC. The chain links TRBV7-9 to TRBJ2-5; 13 bases fit TRBD2. The CDR3 runs to 18 residues. Germline CDR1 reads SEHNR; CDR2 reads FQNEAQ (reference sequence). With V trimmed by 5 bases and J by 2 bases, 11 bases remained unmatched.

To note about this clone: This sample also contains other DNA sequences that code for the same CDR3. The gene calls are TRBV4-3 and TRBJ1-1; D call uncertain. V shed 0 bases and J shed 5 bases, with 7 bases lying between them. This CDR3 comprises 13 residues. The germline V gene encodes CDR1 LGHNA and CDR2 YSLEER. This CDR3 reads CASSQDLGTEAFF. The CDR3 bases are TGCGCCAGCAGCCAAGATTTGGGGACTGAAGCTTTCTTT.

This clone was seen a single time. This chain's CDR3 is CAWSPWGGRDEKLFF. As DNA, the CDR3 is TGTGCCTGGAGTCCCTGGGGGGGGCGGGATGAAAAACTGTTTTTT. V usage is TRBV30 and J usage is TRBJ1-4, with D maybe TRBD1 (6 bases). Germline V gene sequence: CDR1 GTSNPN, CDR2 SVGIG (reference sequence). Trimming removed 2 bases at V and 6 bases at J, with 16 bases between. This CDR3 has 15 amino acids.

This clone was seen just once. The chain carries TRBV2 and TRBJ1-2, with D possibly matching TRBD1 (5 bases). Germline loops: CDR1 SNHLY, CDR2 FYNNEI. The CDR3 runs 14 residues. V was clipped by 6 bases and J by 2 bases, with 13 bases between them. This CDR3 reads CASRTGLSNYGYTF. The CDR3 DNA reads TGTGCCAGCAGAACAGGACTGAGCAACTATGGCTACACCTTC.

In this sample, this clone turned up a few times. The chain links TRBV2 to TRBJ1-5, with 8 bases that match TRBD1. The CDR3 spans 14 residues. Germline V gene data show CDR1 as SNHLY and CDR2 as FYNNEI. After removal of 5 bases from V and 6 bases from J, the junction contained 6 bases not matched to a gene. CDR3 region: CASSPDRDGQPQHF. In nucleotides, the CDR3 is TGTGCCAGCAGTCCGGACAGGGACGGTCAGCCCCAGCATTTT.

CDR3 loop: CASSKLAQTQETQYF. The CDR3 nucleotides read TGTGCCAGCAGCAAACTAGCACAGACCCAAGAGACCCAGTACTTC. The chain employs TRBV7-2 and TRBJ2-5; weak D call: TRBD2 (6 bases). Germline assignment: CDR1 SGHTA and CDR2 FQGNSA. The V end lost 5 bases, the J end lost 1 base, and 14 bases lay between the germline ends. This CDR3 spans 15 amino acids.

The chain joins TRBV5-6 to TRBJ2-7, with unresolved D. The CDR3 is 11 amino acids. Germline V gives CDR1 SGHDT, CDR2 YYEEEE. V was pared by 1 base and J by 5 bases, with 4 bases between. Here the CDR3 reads CASSLIHEQYF. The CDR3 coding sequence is TGTGCCAGCAGCTTGATCCACGAGCAGTACTTC.

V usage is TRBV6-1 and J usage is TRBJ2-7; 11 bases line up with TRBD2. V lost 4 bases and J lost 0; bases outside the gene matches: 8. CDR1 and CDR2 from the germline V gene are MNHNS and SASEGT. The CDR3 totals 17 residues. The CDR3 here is CASSGRLAGGHSYEQYF. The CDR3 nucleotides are TGTGCCAGCAGTGGTCGGCTAGCGGGGGGCCACTCCTACGAGCAGTACTTC.

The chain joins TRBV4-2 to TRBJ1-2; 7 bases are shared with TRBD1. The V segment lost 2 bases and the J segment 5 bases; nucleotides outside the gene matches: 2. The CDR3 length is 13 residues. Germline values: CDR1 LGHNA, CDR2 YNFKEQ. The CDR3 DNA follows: TGTGCCAGCAGCCAATCGGGACAGTATGGCTACACCTTC. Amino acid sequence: CASSQSGQYGYTF.

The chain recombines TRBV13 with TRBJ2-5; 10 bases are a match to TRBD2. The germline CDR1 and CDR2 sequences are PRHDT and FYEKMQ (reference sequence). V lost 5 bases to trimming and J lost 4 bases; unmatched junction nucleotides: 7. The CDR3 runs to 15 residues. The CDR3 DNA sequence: TGTGCCAGCAGCCAGGGAGCGGGGGGGCGAGAGACCCAGTACTTC. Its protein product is CASSQGAGGRETQYF.

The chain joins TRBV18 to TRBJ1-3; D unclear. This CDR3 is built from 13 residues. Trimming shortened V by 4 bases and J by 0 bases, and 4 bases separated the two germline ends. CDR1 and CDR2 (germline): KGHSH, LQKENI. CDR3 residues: CASSHDSGNTIYF. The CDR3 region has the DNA TGTGCCAGCTCACACGACTCTGGAAACACCATATATTTT. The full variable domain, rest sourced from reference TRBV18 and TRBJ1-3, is NAGVMQNPRHLVRRRGQEARLRCSPMKGHSHVYWYRQLPEEGLKFMVYLQKENIIDESGMPKERFSAEFPKEGPSILRIQQVVRGDSAAYFCASSHDSGNTIYFGEGSWLTVV.

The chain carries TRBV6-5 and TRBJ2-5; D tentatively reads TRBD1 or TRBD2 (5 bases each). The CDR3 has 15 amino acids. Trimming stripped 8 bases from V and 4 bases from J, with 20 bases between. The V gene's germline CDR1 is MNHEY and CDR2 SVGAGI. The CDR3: CASASEPGTGETQYF. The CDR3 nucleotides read TGTGCCAGCGCTTCGGAACCAGGGACGGGAGAGACCCAGTACTTC.

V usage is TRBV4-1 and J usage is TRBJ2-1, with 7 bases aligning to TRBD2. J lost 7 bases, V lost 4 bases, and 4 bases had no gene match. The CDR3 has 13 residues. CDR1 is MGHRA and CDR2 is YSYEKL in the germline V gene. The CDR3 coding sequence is TGCGCCAGCAGCCCACTGGGGGGGAATGAGCAGTTCTTC. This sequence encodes CASSPLGGNEQFF.

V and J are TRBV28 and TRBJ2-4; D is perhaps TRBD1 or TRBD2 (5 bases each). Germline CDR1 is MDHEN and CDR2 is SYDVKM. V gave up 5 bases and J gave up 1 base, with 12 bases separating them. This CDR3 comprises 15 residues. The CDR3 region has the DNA TGTGCCAGCAGTGGACAATGGGGGGCCAAAAACATTCAGTACTTC. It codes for CASSGQWGAKNIQYF.

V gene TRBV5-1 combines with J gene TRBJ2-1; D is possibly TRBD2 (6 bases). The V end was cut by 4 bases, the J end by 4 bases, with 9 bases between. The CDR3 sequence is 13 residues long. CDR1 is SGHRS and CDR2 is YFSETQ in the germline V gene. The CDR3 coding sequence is TGCGCCAGCAGCGGGGACTGGTACAATGAGCAGTTCTTC. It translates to CASSGDWYNEQFF.

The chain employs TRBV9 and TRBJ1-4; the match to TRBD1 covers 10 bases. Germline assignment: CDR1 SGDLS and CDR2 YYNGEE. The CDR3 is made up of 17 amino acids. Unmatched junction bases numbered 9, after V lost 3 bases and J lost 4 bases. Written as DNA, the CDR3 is TGTGCCAGCAGCGCTTCGGGACAGGGGAAGGGTAATGAAAAACTGTTTTTT. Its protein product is CASSASGQGKGNEKLFF.

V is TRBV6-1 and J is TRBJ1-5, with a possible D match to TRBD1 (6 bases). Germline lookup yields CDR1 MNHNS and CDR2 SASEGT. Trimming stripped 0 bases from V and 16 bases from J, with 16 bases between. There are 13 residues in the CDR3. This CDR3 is CASSEAGAGANHF. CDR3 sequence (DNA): TGTGCCAGCAGTGAAGCCGGCGCAGGGGCGAATCATTTT.

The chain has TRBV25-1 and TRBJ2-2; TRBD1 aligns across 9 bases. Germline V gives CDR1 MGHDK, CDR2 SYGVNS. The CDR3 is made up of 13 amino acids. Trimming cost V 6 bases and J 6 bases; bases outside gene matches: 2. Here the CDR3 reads CASRQGAAGELFF. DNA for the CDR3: TGTGCCAGCAGACAGGGGGCCGCCGGGGAGCTGTTTTTT.

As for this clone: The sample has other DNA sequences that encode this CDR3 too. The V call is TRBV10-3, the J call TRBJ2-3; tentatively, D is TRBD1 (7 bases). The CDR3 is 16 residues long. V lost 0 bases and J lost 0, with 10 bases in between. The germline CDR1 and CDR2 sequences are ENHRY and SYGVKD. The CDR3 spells CAISESQGTSTDTQYF. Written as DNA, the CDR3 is TGTGCCATCAGTGAGTCACAGGGGACTAGCACAGATACGCAGTATTTT.

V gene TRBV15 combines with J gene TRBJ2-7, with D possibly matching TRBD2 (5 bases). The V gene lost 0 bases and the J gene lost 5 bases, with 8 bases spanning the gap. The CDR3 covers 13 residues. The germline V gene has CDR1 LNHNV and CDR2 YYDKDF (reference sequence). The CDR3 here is CATSREGANEQYF. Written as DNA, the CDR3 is TGTGCCACCAGCAGAGAGGGAGCTAACGAGCAGTACTTC.

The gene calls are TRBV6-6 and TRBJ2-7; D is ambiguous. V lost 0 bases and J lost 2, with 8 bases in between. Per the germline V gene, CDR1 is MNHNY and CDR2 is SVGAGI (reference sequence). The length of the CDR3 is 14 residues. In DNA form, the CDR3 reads TGTGCCAGCAGTTACTCGACGCTAACCTACGAGCAGTACTTC. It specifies CASSYSTLTYEQYF.

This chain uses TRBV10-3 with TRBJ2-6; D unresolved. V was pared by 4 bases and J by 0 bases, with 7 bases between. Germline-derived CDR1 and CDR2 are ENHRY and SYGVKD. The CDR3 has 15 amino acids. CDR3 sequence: CAISGSTSGANVLTF. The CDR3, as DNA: TGTGCCATCAGTGGCAGTACCTCTGGGGCCAACGTCCTGACTTTC.